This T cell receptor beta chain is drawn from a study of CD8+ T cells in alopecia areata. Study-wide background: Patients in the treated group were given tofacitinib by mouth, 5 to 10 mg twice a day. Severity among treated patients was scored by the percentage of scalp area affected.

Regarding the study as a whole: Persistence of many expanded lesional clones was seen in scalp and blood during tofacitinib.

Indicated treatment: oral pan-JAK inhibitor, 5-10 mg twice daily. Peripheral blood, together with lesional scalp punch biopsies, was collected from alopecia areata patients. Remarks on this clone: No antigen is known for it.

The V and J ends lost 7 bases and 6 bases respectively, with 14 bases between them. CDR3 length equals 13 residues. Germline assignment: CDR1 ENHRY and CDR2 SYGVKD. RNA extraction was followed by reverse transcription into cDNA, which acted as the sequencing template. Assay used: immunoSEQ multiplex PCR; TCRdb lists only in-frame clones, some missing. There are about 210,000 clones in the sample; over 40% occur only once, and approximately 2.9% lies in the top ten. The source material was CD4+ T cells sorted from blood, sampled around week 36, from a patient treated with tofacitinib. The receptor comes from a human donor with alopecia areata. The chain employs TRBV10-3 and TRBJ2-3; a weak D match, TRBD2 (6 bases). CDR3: CAINSRGSDTQYF. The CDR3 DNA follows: TGTGCCATCAATTCGCGGGGTTCTGATACGCAGTATTTT.